This note documents a single TCR beta chain sequence. What antigen it recognizes has not been identified. The record has no base qualities; no much larger clone is one base away. Adjacent samples were composed of nontumor breast tissue surrounding the tumor. This specimen belongs to a study of breast tumors, draining lymph nodes, adjacent tissues (dated by TCRdb to between 2015 and 2016). Context from the whole study: Breast cancer patients provided tumor, adjacent nontumor tissue and axillary lymph nodes, and the study compared the TCR beta repertoires across these three sources. The study aimed to assess the relationships and possible T-cell exchange between tumor, surrounding tissue and draining lymph node repertoires in human breast cancer. Overall study outcomes, separate from this receptor: In luminal-like breast cancer, tumor and nontumor tissue repertoires resembled each other significantly more than in basal-like breast cancer. The study presented the conclusion that tumor T cells originate in lymph nodes as consistent with a hypothesis, not as something directly demonstrated. A scenario in which most tumor T cells derive from the lymph node and then expand within tumor tissue was judged to be consistent with the data. Tumors showed preferential V and J gene usage, and their T-cell repertoire diversity fell below that of lymph nodes yet above that of nontumor tissue.

Based on the germline V gene, the CDR1 and CDR2 sequences are SGHDN and FVKESK. V gives up 0 bases and J gives up 7 bases, and the segment between their germline ends measures 10 bases. From cysteine to phenylalanine, the CDR3 is 15 amino acids long. Just the 45-base CDR3 DNA is kept, in frame starting at base 1. The sequencer listed for this sample is Illumina HiSeq 2000. TCR beta chain libraries were generated through multiplex PCR amplification. The amplified TCR beta chain products were analyzed by high-throughput sequencing. TCRdb took the public reads, trimmed them with fastp at Q25, ran MiXCR for clone calling and kept in-frame beta chains. Merged by CDR3 protein, the rows form single entries marked with the most common genes and DNA. This sample comprises 25,000 or so distinct CDR3 sequences, approximately 75% of them detected only once. More than 20% of the sample goes to the ten largest clones.

The chain is made from TRBV14 and TRBJ1-6, with the D gene too uncertain to name. This clonotype was sampled from a female donor with breast cancer. Some clones in this sample may be carry-over from other donors' samples. Source material: tumor-adjacent breast tissue. The sequenced DNA is TGTGCCAGCAGCCAAGATCTTCAGAAAAATTCACCCCTCCACTTT. The translation is CASSQDLQKNSPLHF.